This T cell receptor (beta chain) was identified in a study of T cell clonotyping in hematopoietic cell transplantation. Study-level results: Without cell sorting, CD4 versus CD8 contributions remain unresolved. Recipient TCR diversity dropped after transplant; expanded clonotypes rose from day 30 to 180.

V lost 2 bases to trimming and J lost 1 base; unmatched junction nucleotides: 7. The CDR3 is 16 residues long. The germline gives CDR1 LGHNT, CDR2 FRNRAP. Samples: about 28 days before transplant, then days 30, 100 and 180 after. Only in-frame clones appear in the TCRdb table, and some are missing; sequencing was by immunoSEQ multiplex PCR. The sample lists approximately 5,700 clones, around 77% occurring once. This clone was counted once. What it binds is unknown. The V call is TRBV12-5, the J call TRBJ1-1; 7 positions agree with TRBD1. This specimen was peripheral blood mononuclear cells, taken 100 days after allogeneic stem cell transplant. This TCR derives from a male patient aged 60 to 75 who had an allogeneic stem cell transplant, so T cells may come from the graft donor. Some clones in this sample may be carry-over from other donors' samples. The CDR3 loop reads CASGLQTGLGNTEAFF. DNA of the CDR3: TGTGCTAGTGGTTTGCAGACAGGGCTGGGGAACACTGAAGCTTTCTTT. The full variable domain, in which reference TRBV12-5 and TRBJ1-1 provide the parts outside the CDR3, is DARVTQTPRHKVTEMGQEVTMRCQPILGHNTVFWYRQTMMQGLELLAYFRNRAPLDDSGMPKDRFSAEMPDATLATLKIQPSEPRDSAVYFCASGLQTGLGNTEAFFGQGTRLTVV.